This entry describes one T cell receptor beta chain. Its antigen is currently unknown. This specimen belongs to a study of shared clonotypes between healthy human individuals. Turning to the study itself: A donor's plate count was three for CD4 naive and three for CD4 memory; CD8 naive had two and CD8 memory one.

The donors were all Caucasian adults (living in Nashville, Tennessee). Repertoires were generated with immunoSEQ multiplex PCR, while TCRdb's copy carries only in-frame clones and drops some. The top ten clones hold around 0.15% of a sample with millions of clones, around nine tenths of them seen once. General study findings and limits: Approximately 5% was the fraction of naive CD4 clonotypes found shared across a few donors.

The V end lost 8 bases, the J end lost 0 bases, and 17 bases lay between the germline ends. CDR1 and CDR2 from the germline V gene are MNHNS and SASEGT. CDR3 length: 16 amino acids. The sequence was obtained from a man aged 18-30 years in good health. The chain recombines TRBV6-1 with TRBJ2-4; no firm D call. Input material: naive CD4+ T cells sorted from blood. Subset reported: CD45RA+ positively selected. CDR3: CASGGVGELAKNIQYF. CDR3 DNA sequence: TGTGCCAGCGGTGGGGTGGGTGAGTTAGCCAAAAACATTCAGTACTTC.